The clone carrying this T cell receptor (beta chain) was seen just once. This sample was taken from a study of T cell responses to AZD1222 COVID-19 vaccine. The CDR3 extends over 15 amino acids. V shed 1 base and J shed 0 bases, with 9 bases lying between them. Germline values: CDR1 SGHAT, CDR2 FQDESV (reference sequence). The protocol was immunoSEQ multiplex PCR, while the TCRdb copy is restricted to in-frame clones and leaves out a portion. The sample yields 150,000 to 190,000 clones, about 85% seen once. The genes are TRBV11-1 and TRBJ1-1, with D hard to call. The receptor comes from an adult who had recovered from COVID-19. The material was peripheral blood, obtained after recovery from COVID-19. The CDR3 region has the DNA TGTGCCAGCAGCTTAGAACCAGTTATGAACACTGAAGCTTTCTTT. Translation: CASSLEPVMNTEAFF. Supplemented by reference TRBV11-1 and TRBJ1-1, the full variable domain reads EAEVAQSPRYKITEKSQAVAFWCDPISGHATLYWYRQILGQGPELLVQFQDESVVDDSQLPKDRFSAERLKGVDSTLKIQPAELGDSAMYLCASSLEPVMNTEAFFGQGTRLTVV.